What follows are 20 T cell receptor beta chains derived from one specimen sequenced in a study of cytomegalovirus exposure and HLA in healthy donors. It was with 60 Vbeta and 13 Jbeta primers that the PCR ran. Here immunoSEQ multiplex PCR was the method, and the copy in TCRdb shows in-frame clones only, minus some. The sample comprises about 130,000 clones, around 80% of which are singletons, and more than 1% rests with the top ten. Sequencing was done on a sample of PBMCs. The receptors were sampled from a female donor in good health and CMV-seronegative.

This clone was observed a handful of times. The chain employs TRBV7-9 and TRBJ2-7; 9 positions agree with TRBD1. V trimming: 4 bases; J trimming: 2 bases; junction bases outside the gene matches: 6. The CDR3 has 15 amino acids. The germline gives CDR1 SEHNR, CDR2 FQNEAQ (reference sequence). CDR3: CASSYGTGPTYEQYF. CDR3 sequence (DNA): TGTGCCAGCAGCTACGGGACAGGGCCCACCTACGAGCAGTACTTC.

The rearrangement uses TRBV11-2 and TRBJ1-1; 8 nucleotides line up with TRBD1. V was pared by 6 bases and J by 6 bases, with 12 bases of the junction left unmatched. Germline CDR1 and CDR2: SGHAT and FQNNGV. This CDR3 region has 15 residues. The CDR3 nucleotides are TGTGCCAGCAGTTTCCAGGGGGCGCGGGACGCTGAAGCTTTCTTT. This sequence encodes CASSFQGARDAEAFF.

This clone was counted once. This chain joins TRBV7-3 and TRBJ2-5; 7 bases match TRBD2. The CDR3 extends over 17 amino acids. V was pared by 5 bases and J by 3 bases, with 15 bases of the junction left unmatched. The germline V gene encodes CDR1 SGHTA and CDR2 FQGTGA. The DNA for the CDR3 is TGTGCCAGCAGCGCTATGGGACGGGGAGGGGCCAAAGAGACCCAGTACTTC. It encodes CASSAMGRGGAKETQYF.

This rearrangement joins TRBV2 to TRBJ1-5; D is unresolved. V was shortened by 6 bases and J by 9 bases, with 12 bases between the two germline ends. CDR1 is SNHLY, CDR2 FYNNEI, per germline. This CDR3 comprises 12 residues. The CDR3 loop reads CASSGDSGPQHF. CDR3 coding DNA: TGTGCCAGCAGCGGGGATAGCGGGCCCCAGCATTTT.

In the case of this clone: A junction boundary mismatches the germline segment, possibly from a read error. The rearrangement uses TRBV7-2 and TRBJ2-4; D may be TRBD2 (6 bases). The CDR3 is 16 residues long. CDR1 and CDR2 (germline): SGHTA, FQGNSA. CDR3 residues: CASSSIRLVSKNSQYF. In DNA form, the CDR3 reads TGTGCCAGCAGCTCTATACGACTAGTATCAAAAAACAGTCAGTACTTC.

V and J are TRBV5-6 and TRBJ2-3, with 10 bases matching TRBD1. Germline V gives CDR1 SGHDT, CDR2 YYEEEE. V lost 3 bases to trimming and J lost 4 bases; unmatched junction nucleotides: 5. This CDR3 has 15 amino acids. CDR3 coding DNA: TGTGCCAGCAGCTCCGGGACAGGGGAGGCAGATACGCAGTATTTT. This gives the protein CASSSGTGEADTQYF. Looking up the rest from reference TRBV5-6 and TRBJ2-3 gives the full variable domain: DAGVTQSPTHLIKTRGQQVTLRCSPKSGHDTVSWYQQALGQGPQFIFQYYEEEERQRGNFPDRFSGHQFPNYSSELNVNALLLGDSALYLCASSSGTGEADTQYFGPGTRLTVL.

The rearrangement uses TRBV18 and TRBJ1-1, with 8 bases aligning to TRBD1. CDR3 size: 14 residues. Germline V gene lookup returns CDR1 KGHSH and CDR2 LQKENI. Trimming removed 5 bases from V and 5 bases from J; junction bases left unmatched: 7. CDR3 sequence reads: CASSVQGARTEAFF. CDR3 nucleotides: TGTGCCAGCTCAGTCCAGGGGGCAAGAACTGAAGCTTTCTTT.

The chain combines TRBV6-5 with TRBJ2-7, with 10 bases identical to TRBD1. This CDR3 has 14 residues. Germline CDR1 reads MNHEY; CDR2 reads SVGAGI. After removal of 7 bases from V and 5 bases from J, the junction contained 8 bases not matched to a gene. The CDR3 nucleotides read TGTGCCAGCACCAGGGACAGGGGTGGAAACGAGCAGTACTTC. It yields the protein CASTRDRGGNEQYF.

This clone has only a few counts. The chain is built from TRBV2 and TRBJ1-1, with TRBD1 matching 8 bases. The CDR3 runs to 13 residues. The V segment lost 6 bases and the J segment 7 bases; nucleotides outside the gene matches: 7. Germline CDR1 is SNHLY and CDR2 is FYNNEI. The DNA of the CDR3 is TGTGCCAGCAGCGGGACAGGAGCCTTTGAAGCTTTCTTT. It yields the protein CASSGTGAFEAFF.

Concerning this clone itself: One junction end does not reproduce the germline sequence, and a read error may be involved. V usage is TRBV18 and J usage is TRBJ2-1; 9 nucleotides agree with TRBD1. The CDR3 runs to 15 residues. Germline assignment: CDR1 KGHSH and CDR2 LQKENI. CDR3 DNA: TGCGCCAGCTCATTGGACAGGGGATACTACAATGAGCAGTTCTTC. Protein product: CASSLDRGYYNEQFF.

In its sample, this clone was seen once. The V and J genes are TRBV6-1 and TRBJ2-2; 9 bases align to TRBD2. CDR1 and CDR2 (germline): MNHNS, SASEGT. This CDR3 comprises 15 residues. V lost 6 bases, J lost 3 bases, and 5 bases stayed unmatched. CDR3 DNA: TGTGCCAGCAGCTTTAGCGGGGGCGACACCGGGGAGCTGTTTTTT. Translating it yields CASSFSGGDTGELFF.

Details on this clone: One end of the junction does not line up with germline, which may come from a read error. The rearrangement uses TRBV5-1 and TRBJ2-6, with D perhaps matching TRBD1 (6 bases). Germline V lookup: CDR1 SGHRS, CDR2 YFSETQ. The CDR3 length is 17 residues. The CDR3 region is CASSHTGISSGANGLTF. CDR3 sequence (DNA): TGCGCCAGCAGCCATACAGGGATTAGCTCTGGGGCCAACGGCCTGACTTTC.

This clone has a single count. The CDR3: CASSLPLGGHGYTF. CDR3 nucleotide sequence: TGTGCCAGCAGCTTACCCCTTGGAGGCCATGGCTACACCTTC. The chain recombines TRBV5-6 with TRBJ1-2, with no clear D. CDR3 length equals 14 residues. CDR1 SGHDT and CDR2 YYEEEE come from the germline V gene. V was pared by 2 bases and J by 6 bases, with 14 bases between.

The table lists this clone with a few counts. This chain connects TRBV18 to TRBJ1-6; 9 nucleotides align to TRBD1. Trimming took 3 bases from V and 7 from J; bases not matched to a gene: 4. The CDR3 extends over 15 amino acids. Per the germline V gene, CDR1 is KGHSH and CDR2 is LQKENI. The CDR3 loop reads CASSPTGGGNSPLHF. In DNA form, the CDR3 reads TGTGCCAGCTCACCTACAGGGGGCGGAAATTCACCCCTCCACTTT.

This chain links TRBV7-9 with TRBJ1-1; 8 bases align to TRBD1. Germline-derived CDR1 and CDR2 are SEHNR and FQNEAQ (reference sequence). With 0 bases clipped from V and 1 base from J, the junction kept 7 bases outside the gene matches. The CDR3 contains 17 residues. The CDR3 sequence: CASSLAAGGVRNTEAFF. The CDR3 DNA is TGTGCCAGCAGCTTAGCCGCAGGGGGCGTGCGGAACACTGAAGCTTTCTTT.

The table lists this clone with a few counts. This rearrangement joins TRBV11-2 to TRBJ2-3; 7 bases are a match to TRBD1. The CDR3 is made up of 15 amino acids. V lost 0 bases and J lost 2; bases outside the gene matches: 2. CDR1 is SGHAT, CDR2 FQNNGV, per germline. The CDR3 sequence is CASSLEGQFTDTQYF. The CDR3 bases are TGTGCCAGCAGCTTAGAGGGACAGTTCACAGATACGCAGTATTTT. Looking up the rest from reference TRBV11-2 and TRBJ2-3 gives the full variable domain: EAGVAQSPRYKIIEKRQSVAFWCNPISGHATLYWYQQILGQGPKLLIQFQNNGVVDDSQLPKDRFSAERLKGVDSTLKIQPAKLEDSAVYLCASSLEGQFTDTQYFGPGTRLTVL.

This clone has more than one count but fewer than ten. The chain couples TRBV7-9 to TRBJ2-3; 7 bases line up with TRBD1. This CDR3 comprises 17 residues. J lost 4 bases, V lost 5 bases, and 15 bases had no gene match. Germline-derived CDR1 and CDR2 are SEHNR and FQNEAQ (reference sequence). CDR3 coding DNA: TGTGCCAGCAGCCCTCCGGGGCTCCCAAGGGGGCCAGATACGCAGTATTTT. Translation: CASSPPGLPRGPDTQYF.

The CDR3 DNA sequence: TGCGCCAGCAGCTTGTCTCTCTCTGGAAACACCATATATTTT. Protein: CASSLSLSGNTIYF. The rearrangement links TRBV5-1 to TRBJ1-3; no definite D call. Looked up from germline, CDR1 is SGHRS and CDR2 is YFSETQ. The V and J ends lost 1 base and 0 bases respectively, with 5 bases between them. The CDR3 extends over 14 amino acids.

The rearrangement joins TRBV6-5 to TRBJ2-1; possible D gene TRBD2, 6 bases. CDR1 is MNHEY, CDR2 SVGAGI, per germline. V was clipped by 3 bases and J by 0 bases, with 9 bases between them. CDR3 length: 15 amino acids. In DNA, the CDR3 is TGTGCCAGCAGTTATGGGGGGAGCTCCTACAATGAGCAGTTCTTC. Encoded protein: CASSYGGSSYNEQFF.

V usage is TRBV5-1 and J usage is TRBJ2-7, with 7 bases matching TRBD1. The V gene end was trimmed by 4 bases and the J gene end by 8 bases; junction bases not matched to a gene: 15. Germline CDR1 SGHRS, CDR2 YFSETQ. This CDR3 is 15 amino acids long. The CDR3 spells CASSEGQLGLLKQYF. In DNA, the CDR3 is TGCGCCAGCAGCGAGGGACAGCTCGGTTTATTGAAGCAGTACTTC.